The clone carrying this T cell receptor (beta chain) was detected ten times or more. This record comes from a study of patients and donors after allogeneic stem cell transplantation. V lost 6 bases, J lost 1 base, and 5 bases stayed unmatched. This CDR3 region has 14 residues. TCRdb reanalysed the RT-PCR reads using MiXCR and keeps one entry per CDR3 protein. The repertoire holds about 230,000 distinct CDR3 sequences, 13% to 15% seen once, with around a tenth in the top ten. The sample was blood, either unsorted or a sorted T cell fraction (not recorded which). The sequence was obtained from a human donor who was either an allogeneic HSCT recipient or a stem cell or donor lymphocyte infusion donor (not recorded which). It is not recorded whose cells these are; they may come from a transplant donor. The chain recombines TRBV12-3 or TRBV12-4 with TRBJ1-1; 7 bases agree with TRBD1. The CDR3 bases are TGTGCCAGCAGAATACAGGGGAGGAACACTGAAGCTTTCTTT. Protein: CASRIQGRNTEAFF.